This T cell receptor beta chain was profiled in a study of CD8 T cells in ankylosing spondylitis. General study points: Some motif variants had been reported before (in reactive arthritis synovial fluid and blood). A motif of seven or eight highly homologous TCR beta variants was seen as apparently characteristic of ankylosing spondylitis blood.

By sample fraction, this clonotype is medium-sized. Its antigen is currently unknown. CDR1 SGDLS and CDR2 YYNGEE come from the germline V gene. The CDR3 covers 14 residues. Trimming removed 4 bases at V and 2 bases at J, with 13 bases between. 5'-RACE, quantitative and with molecular barcodes, yielded the TCR beta libraries. MiXCR was run by TCRdb on the 5' RACE reads, yielding one entry per CDR3 protein. The table includes around 40,000 distinct CDR3 sequences, approximately 2.6% detected once. Sequenced material: blood, either unsorted or a sorted T cell fraction (not recorded which). The sequence came from a male donor with ankylosing spondylitis or in good health (not recorded which). This chain connects TRBV9 to TRBJ2-7, with D tentatively TRBD1 (6 bases). The DNA of the CDR3 is TGTGCCAGCAGCTCACACAGGGCTCCCTACGAGCAGTACTTC. Protein sequence: CASSSHRAPYEQYF.